This TCR beta chain was observed in a study of blood T cells in healthy people across ages. This clonotype was observed a few times. The authors ran a second PCR of roughly 6 to 12 cycles using a sample-barcoded 5' primer and a J-beta primer mix. TCRdb passed the 5' RACE reads through MiXCR, listing each CDR3 protein once. Of hundreds of thousands of distinct CDR3 sequences in the sample, around 21% were seen once. The receptor was derived from a man in his 70s in good health. Sequencing used blood.

This chain's CDR3 is CASSFGPGNEQYF. The DNA of the CDR3 is TGTGCCAGCAGCTTTGGGCCGGGGAACGAGCAGTACTTC. J is TRBJ2-5 and V is TRBV7-9, with D possibly being TRBD2 (5 bases). The J call could be wrong; TRBJ2-7 is a better fit for the DNA end. The germline V gene encodes CDR1 SEHNR and CDR2 FQNEAQ (reference sequence). This CDR3 is 13 amino acids long.